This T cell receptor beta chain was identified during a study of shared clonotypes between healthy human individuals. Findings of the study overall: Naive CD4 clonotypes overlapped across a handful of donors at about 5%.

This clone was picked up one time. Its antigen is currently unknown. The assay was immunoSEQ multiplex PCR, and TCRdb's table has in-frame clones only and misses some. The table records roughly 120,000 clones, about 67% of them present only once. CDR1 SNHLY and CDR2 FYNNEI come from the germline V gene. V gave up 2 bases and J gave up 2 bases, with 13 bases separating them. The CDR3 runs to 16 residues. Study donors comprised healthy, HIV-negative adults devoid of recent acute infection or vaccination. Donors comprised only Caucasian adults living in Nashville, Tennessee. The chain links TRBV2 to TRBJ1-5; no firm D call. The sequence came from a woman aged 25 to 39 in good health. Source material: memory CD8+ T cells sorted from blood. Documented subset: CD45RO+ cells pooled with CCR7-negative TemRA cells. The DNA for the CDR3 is TGTGCCAGCAGTGAAAATATGGGGTATCGCAATCAGCCCCAGCATTTT. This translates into CASSENMGYRNQPQHF.